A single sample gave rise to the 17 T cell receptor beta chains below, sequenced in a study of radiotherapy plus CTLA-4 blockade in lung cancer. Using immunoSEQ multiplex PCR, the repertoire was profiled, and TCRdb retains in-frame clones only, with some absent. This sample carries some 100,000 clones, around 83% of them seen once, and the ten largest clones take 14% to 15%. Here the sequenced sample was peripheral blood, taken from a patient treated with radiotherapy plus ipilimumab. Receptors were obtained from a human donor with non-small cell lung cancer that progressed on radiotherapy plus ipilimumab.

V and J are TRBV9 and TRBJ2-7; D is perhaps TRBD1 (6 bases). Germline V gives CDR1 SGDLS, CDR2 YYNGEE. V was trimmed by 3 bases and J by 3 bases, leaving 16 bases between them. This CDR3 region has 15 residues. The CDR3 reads CASSEHWTDVYEQYF. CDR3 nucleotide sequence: TGTGCCAGCAGCGAGCATTGGACAGACGTCTACGAGCAGTACTTC.

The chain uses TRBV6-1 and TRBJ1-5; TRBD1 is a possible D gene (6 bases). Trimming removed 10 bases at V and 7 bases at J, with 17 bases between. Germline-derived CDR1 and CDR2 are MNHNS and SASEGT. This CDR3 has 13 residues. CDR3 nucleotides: TGTGCCATCTACGGGACACCTGAACAGCCCCAGCATTTT. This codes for CAIYGTPEQPQHF.

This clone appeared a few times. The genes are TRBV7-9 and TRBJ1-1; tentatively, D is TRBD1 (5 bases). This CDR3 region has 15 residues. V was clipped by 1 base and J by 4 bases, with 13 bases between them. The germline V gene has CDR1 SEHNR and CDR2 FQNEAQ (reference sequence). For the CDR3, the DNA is TGTGCCAGCAGCTTAGAGCCAGGGATGGGCACTGAAGCTTTCTTT. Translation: CASSLEPGMGTEAFF.

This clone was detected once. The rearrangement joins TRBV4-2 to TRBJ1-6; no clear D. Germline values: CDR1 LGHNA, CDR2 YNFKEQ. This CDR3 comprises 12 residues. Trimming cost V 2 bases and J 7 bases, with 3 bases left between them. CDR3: CASSQTNSPLHF. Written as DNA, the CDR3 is TGTGCCAGCAGCCAAACGAATTCACCCCTCCACTTT.

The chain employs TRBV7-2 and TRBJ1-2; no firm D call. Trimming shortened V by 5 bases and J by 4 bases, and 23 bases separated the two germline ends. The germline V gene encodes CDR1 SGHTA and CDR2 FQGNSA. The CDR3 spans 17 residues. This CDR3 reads CASSAQTRDGKSYGYTF. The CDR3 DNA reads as TGTGCCAGCAGCGCGCAAACCAGAGACGGAAAGAGCTATGGCTACACCTTC.

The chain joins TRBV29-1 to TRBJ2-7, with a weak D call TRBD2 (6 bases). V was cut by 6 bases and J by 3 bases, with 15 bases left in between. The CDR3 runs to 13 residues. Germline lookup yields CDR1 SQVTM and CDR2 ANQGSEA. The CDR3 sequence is CSVRVGGVYEQYF. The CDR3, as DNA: TGCAGCGTCCGGGTGGGGGGAGTCTACGAGCAGTACTTC.

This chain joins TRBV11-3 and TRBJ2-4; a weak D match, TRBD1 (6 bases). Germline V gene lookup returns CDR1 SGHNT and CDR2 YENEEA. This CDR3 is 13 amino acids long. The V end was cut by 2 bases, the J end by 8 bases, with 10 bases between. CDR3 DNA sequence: TGTGCCAGCAGCTTAATGGGGGCGGACATTCAGTACTTC. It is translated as CASSLMGADIQYF.

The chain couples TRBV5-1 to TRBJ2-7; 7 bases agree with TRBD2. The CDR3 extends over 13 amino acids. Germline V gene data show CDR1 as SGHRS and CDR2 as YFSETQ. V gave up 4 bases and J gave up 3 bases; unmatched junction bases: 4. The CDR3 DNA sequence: TGCGCCAGCAGCCCCGGGGGGTTCTACGAGCAGTACTTC. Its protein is CASSPGGFYEQYF.

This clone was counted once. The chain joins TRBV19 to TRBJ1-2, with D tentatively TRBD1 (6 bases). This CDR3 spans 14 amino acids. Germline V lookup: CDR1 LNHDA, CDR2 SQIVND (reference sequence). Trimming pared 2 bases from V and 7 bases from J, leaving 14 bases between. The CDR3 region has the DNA TGTGCCAGTAGTATATTTTTTACAGGGTCTGGCTACACCTTC. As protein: CASSIFFTGSGYTF. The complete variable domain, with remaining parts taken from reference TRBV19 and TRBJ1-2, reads DGGITQSPKYLFRKEGQNVTLSCEQNLNHDAMYWYRQDPGQGLRLIYYSQIVNDFQKGDIAEGYSVSREKKESFPLTVTSAQKNPTAFYLCASSIFFTGSGYTFGSGTRLTVV.

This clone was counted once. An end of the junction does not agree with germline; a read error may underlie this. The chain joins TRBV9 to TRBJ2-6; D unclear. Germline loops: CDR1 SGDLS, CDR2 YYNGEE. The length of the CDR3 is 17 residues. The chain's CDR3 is CASTVTAESSGANVLTF. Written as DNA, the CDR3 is TGTGCCAGCACCGTAACAGCCGAGAGCTCTGGGGCCAACGTCCTGACTTTC.

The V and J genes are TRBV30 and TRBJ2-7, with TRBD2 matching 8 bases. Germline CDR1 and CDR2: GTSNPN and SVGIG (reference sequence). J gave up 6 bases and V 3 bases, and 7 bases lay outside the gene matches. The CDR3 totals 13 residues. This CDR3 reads CAWSVGLASEQYF. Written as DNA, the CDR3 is TGTGCCTGGAGCGTCGGACTAGCATCCGAGCAGTACTTC.

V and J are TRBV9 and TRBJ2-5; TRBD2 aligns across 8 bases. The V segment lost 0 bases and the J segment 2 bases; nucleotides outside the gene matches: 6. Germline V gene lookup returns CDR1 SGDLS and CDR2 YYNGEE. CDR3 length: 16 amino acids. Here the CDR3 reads CASSVAQAGAQETQYF. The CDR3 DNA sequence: TGTGCCAGCAGCGTAGCCCAAGCGGGGGCTCAAGAGACCCAGTACTTC.

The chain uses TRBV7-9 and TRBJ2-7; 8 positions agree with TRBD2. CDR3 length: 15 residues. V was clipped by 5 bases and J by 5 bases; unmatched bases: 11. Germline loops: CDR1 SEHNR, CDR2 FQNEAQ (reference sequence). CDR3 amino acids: CASSQQPGGPHEQYF. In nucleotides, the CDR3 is TGTGCCAGCAGCCAACAGCCGGGAGGGCCCCACGAGCAGTACTTC.

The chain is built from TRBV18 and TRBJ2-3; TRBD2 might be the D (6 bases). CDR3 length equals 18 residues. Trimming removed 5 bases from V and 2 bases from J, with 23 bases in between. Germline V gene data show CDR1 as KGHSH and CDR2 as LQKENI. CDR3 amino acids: CASSTRAGRQCFTDTQYF. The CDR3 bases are TGTGCCAGCTCAACTAGAGCCGGGAGACAGTGCTTCACAGATACGCAGTATTTT.

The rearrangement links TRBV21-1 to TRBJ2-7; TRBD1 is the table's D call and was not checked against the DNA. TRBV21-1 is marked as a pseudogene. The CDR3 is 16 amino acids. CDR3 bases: TGTGCCAGCAGTCGAGACAGGGGGAAGTGGGAAAACGAGCAGTACTTC. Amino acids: CASSRDRGKWENEQYF.

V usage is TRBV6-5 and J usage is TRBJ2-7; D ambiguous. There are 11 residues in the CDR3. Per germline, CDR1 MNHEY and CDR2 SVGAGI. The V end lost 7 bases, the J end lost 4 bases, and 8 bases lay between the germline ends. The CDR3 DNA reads TGTGCCAGCAAGCAGCTATACGAGCAGTACTTC. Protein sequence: CASKQLYEQYF.

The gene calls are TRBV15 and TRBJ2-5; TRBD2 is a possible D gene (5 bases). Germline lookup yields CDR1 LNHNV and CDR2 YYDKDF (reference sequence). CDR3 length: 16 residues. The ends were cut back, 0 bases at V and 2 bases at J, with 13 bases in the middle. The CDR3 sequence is CATSRDWTGVQETQYF. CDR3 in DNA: TGTGCCACCAGCAGAGATTGGACCGGGGTTCAAGAGACCCAGTACTTC. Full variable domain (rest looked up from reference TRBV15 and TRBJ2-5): DAMVIQNPRYQVTQFGKPVTLSCSQTLNHNVMYWYQQKSSQAPKLLFHYYDKDFNNEADTPDNFQSRRPNTSFCFLDIRSPGLGDTAMYLCATSRDWTGVQETQYFGPGTRLLVL.